This T cell receptor beta chain was sequenced for a study of beta chain features in type 1 diabetes. Study information: Examination of sorted cells across all samples involved 90 million to 120 million cells. General study findings and limits: Shorter TCRB CDR3s, moderately but significantly so, were found in Type 1 diabetes patients in all four CD4+ subsets. The study found fewer insertions and more deletions at VDJ junctions in type 1 diabetes patients.

Only a few counts were recorded for this clone. Its antigen is currently unknown. The whole isolated RNA underwent reverse transcription, so sequencing captured expressed TCRB transcripts. The protocol was immunoSEQ multiplex PCR, while the TCRdb copy is restricted to in-frame clones and leaves out a portion. Found here are about 710,000 clones, around 15% of them singletons; the top ten hold 0.035% to 0.045%. CDR3 length equals 14 residues. CDR1 and CDR2 (germline): MDHEN, SYDVKM. The germline V and J ends were trimmed by 3 bases and 4 bases, with 10 bases remaining between them. Sequencing used naive CD4+ T cells from blood. The sequence derives from a man aged 18 to 30 with type 1 diabetes. The chain employs TRBV28 and TRBJ1-5; no clear D. Here the CDR3 reads CASSLGVRNQPQHF. CDR3 DNA sequence: TGTGCCAGCAGTTTGGGTGTCCGTAATCAGCCCCAGCATTTT.